The clone carrying this T cell receptor (beta chain) was counted many times. What it binds is not known. RNA transcripts yielded amplified TCR beta CDR3 regions. A set of HTBI primers served as the primers for a first-round RT-PCR of the TCR CDR3. A single record per CDR3 protein comes from TCRdb applying MiXCR to the multiplex PCR reads. The table records under 350,000 distinct CDR3 sequences, about 20% of them present only once. This specimen belongs to a study of T cells in Graves' hyperthyroidism and ophthalmopathy. The overall study: The initial diagnosis was the point when peripheral blood was collected, ahead of any treatment.

The study defined stable Graves' hyperthyroidism as no ophthalmopathy progression within 18 months. General study results and limits: Stable hyperthyroidism was told apart from ophthalmopathy by a model built on 13 V-J features.

Germline V gives CDR1 MDHEN, CDR2 SYDVKM. This CDR3 spans 12 amino acids. Trimming cost V 10 bases and J 1 base, with 10 bases left between them. Sequencing used blood. V and J are TRBV28 and TRBJ1-2; a possible D gene is TRBD1 (5 bases). The TCR originated in a woman aged 45-65 years with Graves' hyperthyroidism. The DNA for the CDR3 is TGTGCCACCGGGACTTTTAACTATGGCTACACCTTC. Amino acids: CATGTFNYGYTF.